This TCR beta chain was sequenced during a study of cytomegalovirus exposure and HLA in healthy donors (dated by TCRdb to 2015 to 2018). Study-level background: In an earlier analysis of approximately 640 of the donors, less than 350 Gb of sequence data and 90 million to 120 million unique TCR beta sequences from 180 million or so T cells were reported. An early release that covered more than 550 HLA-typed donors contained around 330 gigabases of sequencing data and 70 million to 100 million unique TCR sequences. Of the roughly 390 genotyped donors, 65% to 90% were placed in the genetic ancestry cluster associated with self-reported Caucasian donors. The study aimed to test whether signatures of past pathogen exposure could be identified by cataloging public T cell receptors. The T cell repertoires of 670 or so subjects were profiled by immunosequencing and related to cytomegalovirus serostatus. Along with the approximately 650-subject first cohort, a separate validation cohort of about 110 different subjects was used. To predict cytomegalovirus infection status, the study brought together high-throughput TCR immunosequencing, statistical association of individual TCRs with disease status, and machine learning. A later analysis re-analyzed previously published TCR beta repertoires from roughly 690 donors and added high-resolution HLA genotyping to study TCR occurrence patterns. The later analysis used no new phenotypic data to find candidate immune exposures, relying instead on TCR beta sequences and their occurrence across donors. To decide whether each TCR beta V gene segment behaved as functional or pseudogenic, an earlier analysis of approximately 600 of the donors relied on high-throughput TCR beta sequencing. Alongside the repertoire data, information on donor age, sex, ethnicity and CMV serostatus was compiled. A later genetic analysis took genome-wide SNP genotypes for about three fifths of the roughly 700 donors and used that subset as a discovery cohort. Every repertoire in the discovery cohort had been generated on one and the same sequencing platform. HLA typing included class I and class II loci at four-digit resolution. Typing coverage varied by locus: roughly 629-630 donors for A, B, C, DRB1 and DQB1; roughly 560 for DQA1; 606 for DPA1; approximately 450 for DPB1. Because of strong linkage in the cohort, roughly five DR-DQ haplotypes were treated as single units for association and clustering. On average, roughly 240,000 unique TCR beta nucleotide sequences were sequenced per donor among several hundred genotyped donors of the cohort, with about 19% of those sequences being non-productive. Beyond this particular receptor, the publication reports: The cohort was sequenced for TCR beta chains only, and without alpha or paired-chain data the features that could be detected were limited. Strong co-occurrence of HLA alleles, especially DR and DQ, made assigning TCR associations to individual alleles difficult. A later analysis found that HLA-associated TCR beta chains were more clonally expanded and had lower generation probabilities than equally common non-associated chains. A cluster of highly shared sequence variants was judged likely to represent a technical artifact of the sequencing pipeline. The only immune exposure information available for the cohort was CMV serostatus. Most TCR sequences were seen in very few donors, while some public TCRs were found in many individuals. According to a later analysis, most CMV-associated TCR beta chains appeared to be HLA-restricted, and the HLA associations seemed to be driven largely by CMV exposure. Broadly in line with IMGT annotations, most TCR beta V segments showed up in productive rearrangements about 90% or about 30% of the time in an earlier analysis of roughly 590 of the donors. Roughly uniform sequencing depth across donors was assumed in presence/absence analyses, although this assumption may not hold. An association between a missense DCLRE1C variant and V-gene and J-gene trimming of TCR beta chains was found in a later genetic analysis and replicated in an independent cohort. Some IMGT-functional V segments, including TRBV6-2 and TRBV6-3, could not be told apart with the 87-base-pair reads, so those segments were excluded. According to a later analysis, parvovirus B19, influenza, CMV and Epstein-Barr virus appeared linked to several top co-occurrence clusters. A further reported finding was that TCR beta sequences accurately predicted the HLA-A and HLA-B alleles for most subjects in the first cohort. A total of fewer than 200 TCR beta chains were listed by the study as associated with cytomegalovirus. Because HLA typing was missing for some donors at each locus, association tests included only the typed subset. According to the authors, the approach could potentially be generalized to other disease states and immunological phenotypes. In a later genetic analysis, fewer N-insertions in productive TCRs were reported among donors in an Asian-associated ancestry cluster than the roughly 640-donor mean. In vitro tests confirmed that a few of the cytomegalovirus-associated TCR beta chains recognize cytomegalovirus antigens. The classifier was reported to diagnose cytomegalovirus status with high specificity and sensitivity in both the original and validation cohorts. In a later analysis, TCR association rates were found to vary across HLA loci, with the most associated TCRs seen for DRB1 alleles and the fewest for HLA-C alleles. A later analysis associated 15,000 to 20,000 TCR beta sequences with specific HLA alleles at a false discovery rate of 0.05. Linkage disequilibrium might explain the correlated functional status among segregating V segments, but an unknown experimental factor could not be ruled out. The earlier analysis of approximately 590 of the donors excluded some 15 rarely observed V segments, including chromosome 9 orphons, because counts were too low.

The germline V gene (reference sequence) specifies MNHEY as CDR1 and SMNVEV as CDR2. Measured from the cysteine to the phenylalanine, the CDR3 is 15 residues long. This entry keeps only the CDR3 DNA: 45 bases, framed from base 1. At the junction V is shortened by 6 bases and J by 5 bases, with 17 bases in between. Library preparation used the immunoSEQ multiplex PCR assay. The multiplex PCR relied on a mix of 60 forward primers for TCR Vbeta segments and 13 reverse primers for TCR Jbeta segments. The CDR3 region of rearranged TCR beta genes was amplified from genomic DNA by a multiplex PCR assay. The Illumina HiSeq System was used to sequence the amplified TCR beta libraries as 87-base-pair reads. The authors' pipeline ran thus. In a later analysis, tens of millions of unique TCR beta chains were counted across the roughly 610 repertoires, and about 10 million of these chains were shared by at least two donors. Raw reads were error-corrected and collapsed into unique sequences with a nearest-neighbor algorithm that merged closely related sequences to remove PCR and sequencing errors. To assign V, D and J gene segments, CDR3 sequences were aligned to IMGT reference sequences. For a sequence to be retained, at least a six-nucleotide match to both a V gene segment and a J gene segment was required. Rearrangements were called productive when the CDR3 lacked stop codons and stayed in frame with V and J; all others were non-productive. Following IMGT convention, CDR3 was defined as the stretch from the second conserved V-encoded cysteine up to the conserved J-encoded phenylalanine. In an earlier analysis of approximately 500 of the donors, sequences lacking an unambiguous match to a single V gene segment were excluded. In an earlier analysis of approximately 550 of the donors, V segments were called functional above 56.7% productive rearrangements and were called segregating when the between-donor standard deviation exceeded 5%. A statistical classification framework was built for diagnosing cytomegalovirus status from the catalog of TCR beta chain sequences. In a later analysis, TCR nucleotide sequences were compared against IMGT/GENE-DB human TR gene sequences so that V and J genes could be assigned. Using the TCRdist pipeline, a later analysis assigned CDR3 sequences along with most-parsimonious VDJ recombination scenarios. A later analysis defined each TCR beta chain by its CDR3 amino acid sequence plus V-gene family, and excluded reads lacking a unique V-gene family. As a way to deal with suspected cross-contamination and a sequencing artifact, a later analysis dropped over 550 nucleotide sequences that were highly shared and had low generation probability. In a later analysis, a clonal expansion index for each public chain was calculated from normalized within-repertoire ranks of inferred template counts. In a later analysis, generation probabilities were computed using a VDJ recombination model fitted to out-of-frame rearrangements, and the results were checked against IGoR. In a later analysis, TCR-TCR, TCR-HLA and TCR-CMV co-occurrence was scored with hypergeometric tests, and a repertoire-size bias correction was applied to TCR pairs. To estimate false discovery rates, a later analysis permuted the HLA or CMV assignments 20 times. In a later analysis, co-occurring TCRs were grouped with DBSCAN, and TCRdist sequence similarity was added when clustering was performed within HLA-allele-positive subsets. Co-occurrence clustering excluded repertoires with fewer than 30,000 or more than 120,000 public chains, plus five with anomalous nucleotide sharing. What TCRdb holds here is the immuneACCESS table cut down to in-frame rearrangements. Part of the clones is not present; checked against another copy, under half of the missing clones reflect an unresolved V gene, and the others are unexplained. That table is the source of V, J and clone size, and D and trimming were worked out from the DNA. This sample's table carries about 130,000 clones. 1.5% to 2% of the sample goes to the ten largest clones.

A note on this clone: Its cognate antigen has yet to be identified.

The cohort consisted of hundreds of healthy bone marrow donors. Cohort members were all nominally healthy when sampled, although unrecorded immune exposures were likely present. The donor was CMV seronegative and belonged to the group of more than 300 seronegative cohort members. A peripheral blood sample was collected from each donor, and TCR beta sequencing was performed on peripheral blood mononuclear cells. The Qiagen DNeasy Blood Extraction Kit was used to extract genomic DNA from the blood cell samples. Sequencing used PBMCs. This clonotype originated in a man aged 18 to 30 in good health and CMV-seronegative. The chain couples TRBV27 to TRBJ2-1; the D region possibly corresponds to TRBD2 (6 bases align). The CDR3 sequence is CASRGGVVPHNEQFF. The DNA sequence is TGTGCCAGCAGGGGCGGGGTCGTCCCACACAATGAGCAGTTCTTC.